This T cell receptor (beta chain) is from a study of T cells after yellow fever vaccination. Germline CDR1 reads LNHDA; CDR2 reads SQIVND (reference sequence). CDR3 length: 14 amino acids. V gave up 3 bases and J gave up 11 bases, with 17 bases separating them. This clonotype appeared once. In TCRdb, the 5' RACE reads were re-called with MiXCR into one record per CDR3 protein. The data hold about 320,000 distinct CDR3 sequences, with around 12% observed a single time. Source: CD4+ T cells sorted from PBMCs, taken 15 days after the yellow fever booster vaccination. This TCR came from a man between 18 and 29 years old who received the YFV17D yellow fever vaccine. J is TRBJ1-5 and V is TRBV19; no firm D call. This CDR3 reads CASSISTGIGSQHF. CDR3 coding DNA: TGTGCCAGTAGTATTTCCACTGGAATAGGGTCCCAGCATTTT.